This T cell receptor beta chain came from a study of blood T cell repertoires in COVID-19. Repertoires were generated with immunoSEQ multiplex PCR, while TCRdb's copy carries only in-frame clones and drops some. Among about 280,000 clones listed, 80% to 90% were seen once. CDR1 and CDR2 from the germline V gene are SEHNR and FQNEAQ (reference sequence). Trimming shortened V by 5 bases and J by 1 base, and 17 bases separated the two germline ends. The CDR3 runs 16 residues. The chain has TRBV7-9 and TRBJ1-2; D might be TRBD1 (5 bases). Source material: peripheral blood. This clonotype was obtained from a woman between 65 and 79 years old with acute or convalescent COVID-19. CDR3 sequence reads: CASSRPGRGFNYGYTF. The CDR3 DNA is TGTGCCAGCAGCCGCCCGGGGAGGGGATTTAACTATGGCTACACCTTC.